Presented here are 31 T cell receptor beta chains from one specimen sequenced in a study of vaccination and CD4 T cells after COVID-19. Indicated treatment: 10-day PBMC culture with coronavirus spike peptide pools or control peptides (ViraFEST assay). Samples of CD4+ T cells were obtained from the unexposed donor before the COVID-19 pandemic (2011-2018). With the Oncomine TCR Beta short-read assay, DNA from cultured CD4+ T cells was sequenced. After culture, CD4+ T cells served as the source for genomic DNA extraction. TCRdb redid the calling of the PCR reads with MiXCR, one entry per CDR3 protein. The sample carries over 9,500 distinct CDR3 sequences, about a third recorded once. For these receptors, no antigen is known. Material: CD4+ T cells from blood, cultured in vitro. The receptor set was obtained from a human donor in good health.

There are a few counts of this clonotype. The chain uses TRBV6-5 and TRBJ2-7; no clear D gene. The CDR3 runs 12 residues. Germline V gene sequence: CDR1 MNHEY, CDR2 SVGAGI. The ends were cut back, 4 bases at V and 1 base at J, with 5 bases in the middle. The CDR3 spells CASSSGSYEQYF. CDR3 nucleotides: TGTGCCAGCAGTTCCGGTTCCTACGAGCAGTACTTC.

The chain recombines TRBV6-5 with TRBJ1-1; D is unresolved. The CDR3 has 14 amino acids. V lost 0 bases and J 0 bases, leaving 5 bases between the germline ends. Germline CDR1 MNHEY, CDR2 SVGAGI. The CDR3 loop is CASSYSTVNTEAFF. The CDR3 DNA reads as TGTGCCAGCAGTTACTCGACGGTGAACACTGAAGCTTTCTTT.

The chain recombines TRBV20-1 with TRBJ2-7; D is ambiguous. The CDR3 loop spans 12 amino acids. V shed 3 bases and J shed 6 bases, with 12 bases lying between them. The germline V gene encodes CDR1 DFQATT and CDR2 SNEGSKA (reference sequence). This CDR3 is CSASSRTSEQYF. The CDR3 coding sequence is TGCAGTGCTAGTTCCAGGACGTCCGAGCAGTACTTC.

This chain uses TRBV28 with TRBJ1-3; D remains ambiguous. The CDR3 has 14 residues. Germline-derived CDR1 and CDR2 are MDHEN and SYDVKM. The V and J ends lost 8 bases and 4 bases respectively, with 15 bases between them. The CDR3 spells CASRVGHLGNTIYF. Here the CDR3 DNA reads TGTGCCAGCCGTGTCGGCCACTTGGGAAACACCATATATTTT.

The chain joins TRBV6-5 to TRBJ1-1; D is perhaps TRBD1 (5 bases). Germline CDR1 is MNHEY and CDR2 is SVGAGI. With 4 bases removed from V and 5 bases from J, the gap between germline ends came to 17 bases. This CDR3 contains 15 residues. This CDR3 is CASSSRITGKTEAFF. DNA for the CDR3: TGTGCCAGCAGTTCCCGAATTACAGGAAAAACTGAAGCTTTCTTT.

This chain uses TRBV6-2 or TRBV6-3 with TRBJ2-7; D remains ambiguous. The germline V gene encodes CDR1 MNHEY and CDR2 SVGEGT. The CDR3 runs 13 residues. Trimming removed 0 bases at V and 5 bases at J, with 8 bases between. The CDR3 is CASSYSRVHEQYF. In nucleotides, the CDR3 is TGTGCCAGCAGTTACTCCCGGGTCCACGAGCAGTACTTC.

The rearrangement joins TRBV20-1 to TRBJ2-7; 8 nucleotides agree with TRBD1. CDR1 is DFQATT and CDR2 is SNEGSKA in the germline V gene (reference sequence). This CDR3 is 12 amino acids long. Trimming took 6 bases from V and 9 from J; bases not matched to a gene: 10. CDR3 amino acids: CSAVDRGPRQYF. CDR3 nucleotides: TGCAGTGCGGTTGACAGGGGCCCCAGGCAGTACTTC.

As DNA, the CDR3 is TGTGCCAGCAGTTACCGGTGGGCGCGGGAGGGCTTCAATGAGCAGTTCTTC. It codes for CASSYRWAREGFNEQFF. V and J are TRBV6-2 or TRBV6-3 and TRBJ2-1, with 9 bases that match TRBD2. V shed 2 bases and J 6 bases; nucleotides not matched to a gene: 11. This CDR3 is 17 amino acids long. Germline CDR1 is MNHEY and CDR2 is SVGEGT.

This clonotype has a handful of counts. The rearrangement joins TRBV6-1 to TRBJ2-7; 11 nucleotides agree with TRBD2. The length of the CDR3 is 13 residues. CDR1 is MNHNS, CDR2 SASEGT, per germline. J lost 5 bases, V lost 8 bases, and 5 bases had no gene match. This CDR3 reads CASPASGRNEQYF. Written as DNA, the CDR3 is TGTGCCAGCCCGGCTAGCGGGAGGAACGAGCAGTACTTC.

By share, this clonotype counts as medium-sized. V is TRBV15 and J is TRBJ2-1; possibly TRBD1 for D (5 bases). The germline V gene encodes CDR1 LNHNV and CDR2 YYDKDF (reference sequence). This CDR3 spans 15 amino acids. With 4 bases removed from V and 3 bases from J, the gap between germline ends came to 13 bases. The CDR3 is CATSKLQDNYNEQFF. CDR3 DNA: TGTGCCACCAGCAAGTTACAGGACAACTACAATGAGCAGTTCTTC.

This clonotype was seen a handful of times. This chain links TRBV19 with TRBJ1-2, with D uncertain. Looked up from germline, CDR1 is LNHDA and CDR2 is SQIVND (reference sequence). This CDR3 region has 12 residues. V gave up 5 bases and J gave up 5 bases, with 9 bases separating them. CDR3 protein: CASSPSMYGYTF. The DNA of the CDR3 is TGTGCCAGTAGTCCGAGCATGTATGGCTACACCTTC.

This clonotype was detected only a few times. The J gene is TRBJ2-3, the V gene TRBV7-8, with TRBD2 matching over 9 bases. V lost 5 bases, J lost 3 bases, and 3 bases stayed unmatched. The CDR3 length is 14 residues. CDR1 is SGHVS and CDR2 is FQNEAQ in the germline V gene. The CDR3 sequence: CASSRSGRTDTQYF. The CDR3 DNA follows: TGTGCCAGCAGCCGTAGCGGGAGAACAGATACGCAGTATTTT.

The chain combines TRBV24-1 with TRBJ2-7; tentatively, D is TRBD1 (6 bases). Germline loops: CDR1 KGHDR, CDR2 SFDVKD. V was trimmed by 2 bases and J by 2 bases, leaving 15 bases between them. The CDR3 has 16 residues. The CDR3 coding sequence is TGTGCCACCAGTGATTCGAGGGGGTACCTAACCTACGAGCAGTACTTC. Its protein is CATSDSRGYLTYEQYF.

Notes on this clonotype: No DNA is shown, since the ends of the CDR3 on it are uncertain; the CDR3 is the one TCRdb lists. The V call is TRBV7-5, the J call TRBJ2-1; the table's D call, TRBD2, was not checked against the DNA. TRBV7-5 is a documented pseudogene. The CDR3 has 17 amino acids, counting both end residues. The CDR3 loop reads CISVPGGGSGVYNEQFF.

This clonotype has more than one count but fewer than ten. The chain couples TRBV7-2 to TRBJ2-7; tentative D call: TRBD1 (5 bases). The V end lost 6 bases, the J end lost 4 bases, and 19 bases lay between the germline ends. The CDR3 length is 15 residues. Germline assignment: CDR1 SGHTA and CDR2 FQGNSA. The CDR3 DNA follows: TGTGCCAGCAGTCCTCAGATAGGGGTAGGTTACGAGCAGTACTTC. It codes for CASSPQIGVGYEQYF.

This clonotype has a single count. The V and J genes are TRBV29-1 and TRBJ2-5; D not certain. CDR3 length: 12 residues. Germline V gene lookup returns CDR1 SQVTM and CDR2 ANQGSEA. V was trimmed by 8 bases and J by 4 bases, leaving 14 bases between them. The CDR3 here is CSISSKGETQYF. DNA for the CDR3: TGCAGCATTTCGAGTAAGGGAGAGACCCAGTACTTC.

V is TRBV20-1 and J is TRBJ1-1; the match to TRBD1 covers 9 bases. The junction had 4 bases not matched to a gene; V was cut back by 1 base and J by 4 bases. Germline V gene sequence: CDR1 DFQATT, CDR2 SNEGSKA (reference sequence). The CDR3 loop spans 14 amino acids. Here the CDR3 reads CSARAMDRGTEAFF. The CDR3 nucleotides read TGCAGTGCTAGAGCGATGGACAGGGGCACTGAAGCTTTCTTT.

Only one count was recorded for this clonotype. The rearrangement uses TRBV27 and TRBJ2-7; TRBD1 aligns across 8 bases. The CDR3 totals 15 residues. J was trimmed by 2 bases and V by 5 bases; bases with no gene match: 8. Germline CDR1 reads MNHEY; CDR2 reads SMNVEV (reference sequence). The CDR3 loop is CASSLTRTGPYEQYF. CDR3 coding DNA: TGTGCCAGCAGTCTGACGAGGACAGGGCCCTACGAGCAGTACTTC.

The V and J genes are TRBV10-3 and TRBJ2-2; the D gene is possibly TRBD1 (5 bases). Germline V gene data show CDR1 as ENHRY and CDR2 as SYGVKD. The CDR3 is made up of 18 amino acids. V dropped 3 bases and J dropped 5 bases, with 22 bases sitting between them. This CDR3 is CAISDSKGKAGLTGELFF. The CDR3 bases are TGTGCCATCAGTGATAGCAAGGGCAAGGCAGGGTTGACCGGGGAGCTGTTTTTT.

This chain connects TRBV7-6 to TRBJ1-1, with D perhaps TRBD1 (5 bases). The germline V gene has CDR1 SGHVS and CDR2 FNYEAQ. The CDR3 consists of 15 residues. Trimming shortened V by 8 bases and J by 1 base, and 17 bases separated the two germline ends. DNA for the CDR3: TGTGCCAGCCGGGGACGTCAGGGATCGAACACTGAAGCTTTCTTT. It specifies CASRGRQGSNTEAFF. The variable domain in full, with the rest retrieved from reference TRBV7-6 and TRBJ1-1, is GAGVSQSPRYKVTKRGQDVALRCDPISGHVSLYWYRQALGQGPEFLTYFNYEAQQDKSGLPNDRFSAERPEGSISTLTIQRTEQRDSAMYRCASRGRQGSNTEAFFGQGTRLTVV.

This chain connects TRBV20-1 to TRBJ2-4; D might be TRBD1 (7 bases). The germline CDR1 and CDR2 sequences are DFQATT and SNEGSKA (reference sequence). This CDR3 has 13 residues. The germline V and J ends were trimmed by 5 bases and 6 bases, with 14 bases remaining between them. CDR3 residues: CSAPLRGANIQYF. The CDR3 DNA sequence: TGCAGTGCTCCTCTCAGGGGGGCAAACATTCAGTACTTC.

V and J are TRBV20-1 and TRBJ2-3; 14 nucleotides align to TRBD2. V lost 3 bases to trimming and J lost 5 bases; unmatched junction nucleotides: 4. Germline CDR1 is DFQATT and CDR2 is SNEGSKA (reference sequence). This CDR3 is 15 amino acids long. CDR3 sequence reads: CSARGLAGEKDTQYF. The CDR3 DNA follows: TGCAGTGCTAGGGGACTAGCGGGAGAAAAAGATACGCAGTATTTT.

The chain is built from TRBV29-1 and TRBJ2-7; 7 bases are a match to TRBD1. With 6 bases clipped from V and 6 bases from J, the junction kept 14 bases outside the gene matches. The germline CDR1 and CDR2 sequences are SQVTM and ANQGSEA. The CDR3 totals 14 residues. The CDR3 nucleotides are TGCAGCGTCAGTGACAGGGTGAGGTTATCCGAGCAGTACTTC. This codes for CSVSDRVRLSEQYF.

By its share, this clonotype is medium-sized. CDR3 in DNA: TGCAGTGCTCAAGACAGGGGCGTAGGCTATGGCTACACCTTC. It specifies CSAQDRGVGYGYTF. The rearrangement joins TRBV20-1 to TRBJ1-2; the match to TRBD1 covers 8 bases. Germline V gene sequence: CDR1 DFQATT, CDR2 SNEGSKA (reference sequence). V gave up 5 bases and J gave up 4 bases; unmatched junction bases: 9. This CDR3 spans 14 amino acids.

The CDR3 region is CATALAGDTYEQYF. CDR3 DNA sequence: TGTGCCACCGCACTAGCGGGAGACACCTACGAGCAGTACTTC. V is TRBV2 and J is TRBJ2-7; the match to TRBD2 covers 11 bases. V was clipped by 10 bases and J by 2 bases; unmatched bases: 7. CDR3 length: 14 residues. Germline V gives CDR1 SNHLY, CDR2 FYNNEI.

By share, this clonotype ranks as medium-sized (0.01 to 0.1%). V and J are TRBV20-1 and TRBJ1-6; D call uncertain. The germline gives CDR1 DFQATT, CDR2 SNEGSKA (reference sequence). The V end lost 0 bases, the J end lost 10 bases, and 10 bases lay between the germline ends. This CDR3 is built from 13 residues. The CDR3 DNA is TGCAGTGCTAGAGATGTTGTTAGGTCACCCCTCCACTTT. Amino acid sequence: CSARDVVRSPLHF.

This CDR3 is CASSPTGLSYEQYF. CDR3 nucleotides: TGTGCCAGCAGCCCGACAGGGCTCTCCTACGAGCAGTACTTC. The rearrangement links TRBV7-9 to TRBJ2-7; 7 nucleotides agree with TRBD1. The CDR3 loop spans 14 amino acids. Looked up from germline, CDR1 is SEHNR and CDR2 is FQNEAQ (reference sequence). After removal of 5 bases from V and 0 bases from J, the junction contained 4 bases not matched to a gene.

This chain connects TRBV5-8 to TRBJ2-3; D is possibly TRBD1 (5 bases). Germline V gives CDR1 SGHTS, CDR2 YDEGEE. This CDR3 has 14 amino acids. V was pared by 10 bases and J by 5 bases, with 20 bases between. CDR3 sequence (DNA): TGTGCCTGTAGGAAAAGGTGGGGCGGAGATACGCAGTATTTT. Translating it yields CACRKRWGGDTQYF.

This clonotype has just a few counts. The chain is built from TRBV27 and TRBJ2-6, with no clear D. V gave up 3 bases and J gave up 1 base, with 10 bases separating them. In germline, CDR1 is MNHEY, CDR2 SMNVEV (reference sequence). There are 16 residues in the CDR3. The CDR3 loop is CASSFPSDSGANVLTF. CDR3 coding DNA: TGTGCCAGCAGTTTCCCCAGCGATTCTGGGGCCAACGTCCTGACTTTC.

This clonotype was seen a few times. The chain combines TRBV28 with TRBJ2-1; 9 bases match TRBD1. The J call is doubtful: the DNA matches TRBJ2-7 better. The CDR3 is made up of 15 amino acids. CDR1 and CDR2 (germline): MDHEN, SYDVKM. The CDR3 protein is CASSDTGTGQIEQYF. The CDR3 bases are TGTGCCAGCAGTGATACCGGGACAGGGCAAATTGAGCAGTACTTC.

In its sample, this clonotype was seen a few times. This chain uses TRBV10-2 with TRBJ1-6; D unresolved. CDR1 and CDR2 from the germline V gene are WSHSY and SAAADI. V lost 2 bases and J lost 8, with 13 bases in between. The CDR3 totals 15 residues. The CDR3: CASSEQEYSDSPLHF. The CDR3 coding sequence is TGCGCCAGCAGTGAGCAAGAGTATTCGGATTCACCCCTCCACTTT.